This T cell receptor (beta chain) was observed in a study of patients and donors after allogeneic stem cell transplantation (dated by TCRdb to 2020 to 2021). Libraries came from RT-PCR. Reads for this sample came from a NextSeq 550. The raw public data were reprocessed by TCRdb itself: fastp quality trimming at Q25, MiXCR clonotype calling, in-frame beta chains only. Entries are consolidated by CDR3 protein sequence, retaining the most common genes and DNA. Counted in this sample were 390,000 or so distinct CDR3 sequences; around 15% of them appeared once. Of the sample, less than 8.5% is held by the ten largest clones. The CDR3 starts with the cysteine, ends with the phenylalanine, and has 13 residues. Only the CDR3 region is kept as DNA, spanning 39 bases read in frame from base 1. V is trimmed back by 5 bases and J by 4 bases, and the junction contains 4 bases that no gene match accounts for. This clonotype has ten or more counts. Its binding antigen is unknown. No base quality information exists; no much larger clone differs at one position.

The chain employs TRBV12-3 or TRBV12-4 and TRBJ2-5, with 7 junctional bases fitting TRBD2. This TCR was recovered from a human donor who was either an allogeneic HSCT recipient or a stem cell or donor lymphocyte infusion donor (not recorded which). It is not recorded whose cells these are; they may come from a transplant donor. Sequencing was carried out using blood, either unsorted or a sorted T cell fraction (not recorded which). The CDR3 amino acid sequence is: CASSPRLAETQYF. Read as DNA, the sequence is TGTGCCAGCAGTCCGAGACTAGCAGAGACCCAGTACTTC.